The 25 T cell receptor beta chains in this list originate from one sample, sequenced in a study of T cells in Graves' hyperthyroidism and ophthalmopathy. RNA transcripts served as the template for amplifying TCR beta CDR3 regions. HTBI primers were the set used in a first-round RT-PCR of the TCR CDR3. TCRdb reprocessed the multiplex PCR reads with MiXCR, giving one entry per CDR3 protein. Of under 350,000 distinct CDR3 sequences in the sample, about 17% are singletons; the top ten hold roughly 53%. The sequencing sample was made of blood. All receptors derive from an older woman with Graves' ophthalmopathy.

Many counts were recorded for this clonotype. The V gene is TRBV6-1, the J gene TRBJ2-1; 12 bases are a match to TRBD2. V lost 6 bases to trimming and J lost 8 bases; unmatched junction nucleotides: 8. Germline V lookup: CDR1 MNHNS, CDR2 SASEGT. The CDR3 consists of 15 residues. The CDR3 protein is CASRRLAGASDEQFF. For the CDR3, the DNA is TGTGCCAGCAGGAGACTAGCGGGAGCTTCGGATGAGCAGTTCTTC.

As for this clonotype: A much bigger clone sits one base away, suggesting this may be a read error. The J gene is TRBJ1-3, the V gene TRBV12-3 or TRBV12-4; D gene unclear. This CDR3 spans 16 amino acids. CDR3 amino acids: CASSRTDPLSGDTIYF. CDR3 in DNA: TGTGCCAGCAGCAGAACAGATCCTCTCTCTGGAGACACCATATATTTT.

This clonotype has ten or more counts. V and J are TRBV6-1 and TRBJ2-7, with a weak D call TRBD1 (5 bases). Trimming removed 5 bases at V and 0 bases at J, with 14 bases between. CDR3 length: 15 amino acids. In germline, CDR1 is MNHNS, CDR2 SASEGT. The CDR3 DNA is TGTGCCAGCAGTACCCCAGACAGTAACTCCTACGAGCAGTACTTC. Translation gives CASSTPDSNSYEQYF.

This clonotype was seen many times. The chain links TRBV30 to TRBJ1-1; 8 bases are a match to TRBD1. CDR1 and CDR2 (germline): GTSNPN, SVGIG (reference sequence). The CDR3 loop spans 16 amino acids. V was pared by 5 bases and J by 3 bases, with 14 bases of the junction left unmatched. The CDR3 nucleotides are TGTGCCTGGGGGATAAACCGGGACAGGTTCTACACTGAAGCTTTCTTT. This sequence encodes CAWGINRDRFYTEAFF.

In its sample, this clonotype was seen many times. As DNA, the CDR3 is TGTGCCAGCAGCTCAGGACCGAATCCCTATGGCTACACCTTC. Protein sequence: CASSSGPNPYGYTF. The J gene is TRBJ1-2, the V gene TRBV7-2; D is undetermined. The V end lost 4 bases, the J end lost 4 bases, and 13 bases lay between the germline ends. The CDR3 is 14 residues long. Per the germline V gene, CDR1 is SGHTA and CDR2 is FQGNSA. Full variable domain (outside the CDR3, taken from reference TRBV7-2 and TRBJ1-2): GAGVSQSPSNKVTEKGKDVELRCDPISGHTALYWYRQSLGQGLEFLIYFQGNSAPDKSGLPSDRFSAERTGGSVSTLTIQRTQQEDSAVYLCASSSGPNPYGYTFGSGTRLTVV.

This clonotype was observed once. The chain combines TRBV2 with TRBJ1-4; TRBD1 aligns across 7 bases. This CDR3 contains 14 residues. Germline V gene sequence: CDR1 SNHLY, CDR2 FYNNEI. After removal of 7 bases from V and 4 bases from J, the junction contained 6 bases not matched to a gene. The CDR3 sequence: CASKPGQLNEKLFF. For the CDR3, the DNA is TGTGCCAGCAAACCGGGACAGCTTAATGAAAAACTGTTTTTT. The whole variable domain, remainder taken from reference TRBV2 and TRBJ1-4, is EPEVTQTPSHQVTQMGQEVILRCVPISNHLYFYWYRQILGQKVEFLVSFYNNEISEKSEIFDDQFSVERPDGSNFTLKIRSTKLEDSAMYFCASKPGQLNEKLFFGSGTQLSVL.

This clonotype showed up many times. This chain uses TRBV7-2 with TRBJ1-2; a possible D gene is TRBD1 (5 bases). CDR3 length equals 15 residues. V was pared by 1 base and J by 8 bases, with 17 bases between. Germline V gene lookup returns CDR1 SGHTA and CDR2 FQGNSA. Here the CDR3 DNA reads TGTGCCAGCAGCTTAGAATCCAGGGTGGGCGGCGGCTACACCTTC. This encodes CASSLESRVGGGYTF.

This clonotype came up many times. The J gene is TRBJ2-3, the V gene TRBV29-1, with a possible D match to TRBD1 (5 bases). The V gene lost 4 bases and the J gene lost 5 bases, with 19 bases spanning the gap. Germline V gene data show CDR1 as SQVTM and CDR2 as ANQGSEA. The CDR3 spans 15 residues. The CDR3 nucleotides are TGCAGCGTTGTGGGGCAGCGCTCGTCGGGAGATACGCAGTATTTT. This translates into CSVVGQRSSGDTQYF.

This chain joins TRBV20-1 and TRBJ2-6; D gene unclear. V was clipped by 2 bases and J by 0 bases, with 11 bases between them. From germline, CDR1 is DFQATT and CDR2 SNEGSKA (reference sequence). The CDR3 spans 16 residues. CDR3 nucleotide sequence: TGCAGTGCTAGAAATCGACGGTTCTCTGGGGCCAACGTCCTGACTTTC. This gives the protein CSARNRRFSGANVLTF.

The rearrangement links TRBV28 to TRBJ2-7, with 13 positions matching TRBD2. The CDR3 is made up of 15 amino acids. Germline V CDR1 and CDR2: MDHEN, SYDVKM. Unmatched junction bases numbered 5, after V lost 6 bases and J lost 3 bases. Here the CDR3 reads CASSGTSGENYEQYF. The CDR3 DNA reads as TGTGCCAGCAGCGGGACTAGCGGGGAGAACTACGAGCAGTACTTC. The full variable domain, rest sourced from reference TRBV28 and TRBJ2-7, is DVKVTQSSRYLVKRTGEKVFLECVQDMDHENMFWYRQDPGLGLRLIYFSYDVKMKEKGDIPEGYSVSREKKERFSLILESASTNQTSMYLCASSGTSGENYEQYFGPGTRLTVT.

This clonotype was seen just once. It is likely a read error, because the conserved phenylalanine at the end of the CDR3 is missing. No DNA is shown, since the ends of the CDR3 on it are uncertain; the CDR3 is the one TCRdb lists. The chain couples TRBV7-2 to TRBJ1-1. CDR1 SGHTA and CDR2 FQGNSA come from the germline V gene. Counting both end residues, the CDR3 totals 8 amino acids. CDR3 in amino acids: CASSLEFE.

This CDR3 is CSARASQAYNSPLHF. CDR3 in DNA: TGCAGTGCTAGAGCGAGCCAGGCCTATAATTCACCCCTCCACTTT. The rearrangement uses TRBV20-1 and TRBJ1-6; no firm D call. The length of the CDR3 is 15 residues. Germline CDR1 is DFQATT and CDR2 is SNEGSKA (reference sequence). V dropped 1 base and J dropped 2 bases, with 9 bases sitting between them.

This clonotype was counted ten times or more. This rearrangement joins TRBV18 to TRBJ1-1; D perhaps matches TRBD1 (5 bases). The germline V gene encodes CDR1 KGHSH and CDR2 LQKENI. Trimming pared 4 bases from V and 2 bases from J, leaving 11 bases between. The CDR3 loop spans 14 amino acids. The CDR3, as DNA: TGTGCCAGCTCACGAGCGACAGCAAACACTGAAGCTTTCTTT. Residues: CASSRATANTEAFF.

This clonotype was counted many times. The chain employs TRBV5-1 and TRBJ1-2; 8 bases agree with TRBD1. CDR1 and CDR2 from the germline V gene are SGHRS and YFSETQ. The junction had 5 bases not matched to a gene; V was cut back by 4 bases and J by 3 bases. The CDR3 contains 14 residues. CDR3 amino acids: CASSKGQGDYGYTF. The CDR3 bases are TGCGCCAGCAGCAAAGGACAGGGTGACTATGGCTACACCTTC.

This clonotype was counted at least ten times. The chain carries TRBV29-1 and TRBJ1-1; D ambiguous. Germline CDR1 is SQVTM and CDR2 is ANQGSEA. CDR3 length equals 11 residues. Trimming shortened V by 7 bases and J by 10 bases, and 16 bases separated the two germline ends. CDR3 in amino acids: CSARIAARAFF. Written as DNA, the CDR3 is TGCAGCGCCCGAATAGCCGCTCGAGCTTTCTTT.

This clonotype has a count of ten or more. The V and J genes are TRBV7-3 and TRBJ2-1; the D gene is possibly TRBD1 (6 bases). V was pared by 2 bases and J by 0 bases, with 11 bases between. CDR1 and CDR2 (germline): SGHTA, FQGTGA. The CDR3 sequence is 16 residues long. This CDR3 is CASSLQGQSSYNEQFF. The CDR3 nucleotides are TGTGCCAGCAGCTTACAGGGGCAGAGCTCCTACAATGAGCAGTTCTTC.

This clonotype was picked up many times. The rearrangement links TRBV20-1 to TRBJ1-1; D perhaps matches TRBD1 (5 bases). Trimming pared 3 bases from V and 3 bases from J, leaving 14 bases between. This CDR3 spans 14 amino acids. Germline V gene lookup returns CDR1 DFQATT and CDR2 SNEGSKA (reference sequence). CDR3 residues: CSASVGVGYTEAFF. As DNA, the CDR3 is TGCAGTGCTAGTGTAGGGGTAGGGTACACTGAAGCTTTCTTT.

Ten or more counts support this clonotype. The chain is built from TRBV18 and TRBJ1-5, with a tentative D call TRBD1 (5 bases). Germline loops: CDR1 KGHSH, CDR2 LQKENI. The V and J ends lost 4 bases and 2 bases respectively, with 15 bases between them. CDR3 length equals 16 residues. In DNA form, the CDR3 reads TGTGCCAGCTCACTTATAAGGGGTGATGGCAATCAGCCCCAGCATTTT. Translation gives CASSLIRGDGNQPQHF. The full variable domain, in which reference TRBV18 and TRBJ1-5 provide the parts outside the CDR3, is NAGVMQNPRHLVRRRGQEARLRCSPMKGHSHVYWYRQLPEEGLKFMVYLQKENIIDESGMPKERFSAEFPKEGPSILRIQQVVRGDSAAYFCASSLIRGDGNQPQHFGDGTRLSIL.

This clonotype was picked up many times. CDR3 sequence reads: CASRKTGVSNQPQHF. The CDR3 bases are TGTGCCAGCAGAAAAACAGGGGTTAGCAATCAGCCCCAGCATTTT. J is TRBJ1-5 and V is TRBV28; 7 bases fit TRBD1. Germline CDR1 MDHEN, CDR2 SYDVKM. The junction had 5 bases not matched to a gene; V was cut back by 6 bases and J by 0 bases. The CDR3 length is 15 residues.

This chain uses TRBV12-5 with TRBJ2-7; 7 nucleotides align to TRBD1. J was trimmed by 2 bases and V by 8 bases; bases with no gene match: 9. The germline V gene has CDR1 LGHNT and CDR2 FRNRAP. The CDR3 spans 14 residues. CDR3 amino acids: CASRGGRLPYEQYF. The DNA for the CDR3 is TGTGCTAGTCGAGGGGGCAGGCTGCCCTACGAGCAGTACTTC.

The V call is TRBV28, the J call TRBJ2-1; 12 nucleotides agree with TRBD1. This CDR3 contains 15 residues. In germline, CDR1 is MDHEN, CDR2 SYDVKM. The V gene end was trimmed by 5 bases and the J gene end by 9 bases; junction bases not matched to a gene: 8. This CDR3 reads CASSTSGQGAGEQFF. CDR3 in DNA: TGTGCCAGCAGTACCTCGGGACAGGGGGCCGGTGAGCAGTTCTTC.

The V and J genes are TRBV9 and TRBJ2-1, with 7 bases matching TRBD2. CDR3 size: 17 residues. In germline, CDR1 is SGDLS, CDR2 YYNGEE. The junction had 6 bases not matched to a gene; V was cut back by 0 bases and J by 0 bases. The CDR3 DNA reads TGTGCCAGCAGCGTAGGCGCTAGCGGAAGCTCCTACAATGAGCAGTTCTTC. Translation: CASSVGASGSSYNEQFF.

The chain employs TRBV19 and TRBJ2-5, with unresolved D. Trimming shortened V by 6 bases and J by 0 bases, and 23 bases separated the two germline ends. CDR1 and CDR2 from the germline V gene are LNHDA and SQIVND (reference sequence). The CDR3 spans 18 residues. The CDR3 bases are TGTGCCAGTAGCTACACCTACAGCGACCGAGTGTACCAAGAGACCCAGTACTTC. Its protein is CASSYTYSDRVYQETQYF. The full variable domain, rest sourced from reference TRBV19 and TRBJ2-5, is DGGITQSPKYLFRKEGQNVTLSCEQNLNHDAMYWYRQDPGQGLRLIYYSQIVNDFQKGDIAEGYSVSREKKESFPLTVTSAQKNPTAFYLCASSYTYSDRVYQETQYFGPGTRLLVL.

This clonotype has ten or more counts. The V call is TRBV6-1, the J call TRBJ1-2; D is possibly TRBD1 (5 bases). From germline, CDR1 is MNHNS and CDR2 SASEGT. The CDR3 runs 13 residues. The ends were cut back, 2 bases at V and 6 bases at J, with 10 bases in the middle. CDR3: CASSESWGNGYTF. The CDR3 DNA reads as TGTGCCAGCAGTGAAAGTTGGGGGAATGGCTACACCTTC.

The chain joins TRBV28 to TRBJ2-2, with D possibly TRBD2 on 6 matching bases. Trimming took off 2 bases at V and 4 bases at J, with 17 bases between the two ends. The CDR3 is 17 residues long. The germline V gene encodes CDR1 MDHEN and CDR2 SYDVKM. CDR3 in amino acids: CASSLRDGGLGTGELFF. CDR3 sequence (DNA): TGTGCCAGCAGTTTAAGGGACGGGGGTTTGGGCACCGGGGAGCTGTTTTTT.